This TCR beta chain appears in the sequencing data of a study of T-cell reconstitution after alpha-beta-depleted transplantation in children. Study-level points and caveats: After transplant, at about two months, alpha-beta T cells were reportedly derived from several hundred expanded graft clones. Counts and diversity of T cells one year after transplant came mostly from newly produced T cells.

This clonotype was seen ten or more times. What it binds is unknown. Unique molecular identifiers were incorporated when the TCRbeta library was constructed. TCRdb called the PCR reads again in MiXCR, with one record for every CDR3 protein. The profile covers 250,000 to 300,000 distinct CDR3 sequences, with over 9.5% appearing a single time and about 8% taken by the ten largest. Sequencing used PBMCs, obtained before TCRalphabeta/CD19-depleted stem cell transplant. The TCR originated in a boy less than two years old with acute myeloid leukemia, due to receive a stem cell transplant.

DNA of the CDR3: TGTGCCAGCAGTACCTATACGGCCACTGAAGCTTTCTTT. Translated: CASSTYTATEAFF. The chain uses TRBV28 and TRBJ1-1; no definite D call. Germline V lookup: CDR1 MDHEN, CDR2 SYDVKM. The CDR3 runs 13 residues. The V gene lost 5 bases and the J gene lost 4 bases, with 11 bases spanning the gap.